Following are 10 T cell receptor beta chains from one sample sequenced in a study of blood T cell repertoires in COVID-19. Repertoires were generated with immunoSEQ multiplex PCR, while TCRdb's copy carries only in-frame clones and drops some. The table includes roughly 80,000 clones, roughly 90% detected once. The sequenced material came from peripheral blood. Receptors originate from a human donor in a cohort sampled during active COVID-19.

The chain is built from TRBV30 and TRBJ2-2; D gene ambiguous. Trimming cost V 3 bases and J 7 bases, with 6 bases left between them. Germline CDR1 is GTSNPN and CDR2 is SVGIG (reference sequence). The CDR3 sequence is 11 residues long. Written as DNA, the CDR3 is TGTGCCTGGAGCCCCTACGGGGAGCTGTTTTTT. It yields the protein CAWSPYGELFF.

The V gene is TRBV30, the J gene TRBJ1-5, with 7 positions matching TRBD1. This CDR3 is 14 amino acids long. CDR1 and CDR2 from the germline V gene are GTSNPN and SVGIG (reference sequence). Losses at the gene ends were 4 bases for V and 0 bases for J; bases not matched to a gene: 3. CDR3 sequence reads: CAWNDRVSNQPQHF. The DNA for the CDR3 is TGTGCCTGGAATGACAGGGTTAGCAATCAGCCCCAGCATTTT.

V usage is TRBV15 and J usage is TRBJ1-3; 8 positions agree with TRBD1. The CDR3 is made up of 13 amino acids. V trimming: 2 bases; J trimming: 7 bases; junction bases outside the gene matches: 1. In germline, CDR1 is LNHNV, CDR2 YYDKDF (reference sequence). The DNA for the CDR3 is TGTGCCACCAGCAGACAGGGGGCGAACACCATATATTTT. Residues: CATSRQGANTIYF.

The gene calls are TRBV5-1 and TRBJ2-7; a possible D gene is TRBD2 (6 bases). V was pared by 5 bases and J by 5 bases, with 20 bases between. CDR3 length: 15 amino acids. The V gene's germline CDR1 is SGHRS and CDR2 YFSETQ. The CDR3 nucleotides are TGCGCCAGCAGGTCGGGACTTTTCGACAGCAACGAGCAGTACTTC. Encoded protein: CASRSGLFDSNEQYF.

The DNA for the CDR3 is TGTGCCAGCAGTCCACAGGGAAACTATGGCTACACCTTC. It specifies CASSPQGNYGYTF. The J gene is TRBJ1-2, the V gene TRBV27; D may be TRBD1 (6 bases). The CDR3 is 13 residues long. CDR1 and CDR2 from the germline V gene are MNHEY and SMNVEV (reference sequence). V lost 5 bases and J 2 bases, leaving 9 bases between the germline ends.

The chain joins TRBV4-2 to TRBJ2-5; 7 bases match TRBD2. Germline loops: CDR1 LGHNA, CDR2 YNFKEQ. V lost 5 bases and J lost 10; bases outside the gene matches: 7. The CDR3 runs 12 residues. CDR3 region: CASSGDGRVQYF. CDR3 coding DNA: TGTGCCAGCAGCGGGGATGGGAGGGTCCAGTACTTC.

The chain combines TRBV2 with TRBJ2-7; 7 bases map to TRBD2. Unmatched junction bases numbered 1, after V lost 7 bases and J lost 4 bases. Germline CDR1 reads SNHLY; CDR2 reads FYNNEI. The CDR3 is 11 amino acids. This CDR3 is CASTGGYEQYF. Here the CDR3 DNA reads TGTGCCAGCACGGGGGGTTACGAGCAGTACTTC.

The gene calls are TRBV4-1 and TRBJ1-5; D unresolved. Trimming removed 0 bases from V and 3 bases from J, with 15 bases in between. The V gene's germline CDR1 is MGHRA and CDR2 YSYEKL. The CDR3 spans 17 residues. This chain's CDR3 is CASSQDISQVYNQPQHF. CDR3 bases: TGCGCCAGCAGCCAAGATATTTCGCAGGTCTACAATCAGCCCCAGCATTTT.

The chain recombines TRBV5-5 with TRBJ1-2; TRBD1 agrees at 9 bases. The CDR3 is made up of 13 amino acids. The germline gives CDR1 SGHKS, CDR2 YYEKEE (reference sequence). J gave up 3 bases and V 3 bases, and 0 bases lay outside the gene matches. CDR3 bases: TGTGCCAGCAGCTGGACAGGGGACTATGGCTACACCTTC. Protein product: CASSWTGDYGYTF.

The chain is built from TRBV18 and TRBJ2-1; D perhaps matches TRBD1 (6 bases). The V and J ends lost 1 base and 7 bases respectively, with 14 bases between them. The CDR3 is made up of 15 amino acids. CDR1 and CDR2 from the germline V gene are KGHSH and LQKENI. CDR3 nucleotides: TGTGCCAGCTCACCACAGTCAACAGGGAGAAATGAGCAGTTCTTC. This sequence encodes CASSPQSTGRNEQFF.